The clone carrying this T cell receptor (beta chain) came up a few times. Its antigen is not identified. TCRbeta library preparation incorporated unique molecular identifiers. One entry per CDR3 protein results from TCRdb running MiXCR on the PCR reads. The sample has 530,000 or so distinct CDR3 sequences; over 20% are singletons. The data belong to a study of T-cell reconstitution after alpha-beta-depleted transplantation in children. The germline CDR1 and CDR2 sequences are SGHRS and YFSETQ. This CDR3 is 14 amino acids long. Unmatched junction bases numbered 4, after V lost 7 bases and J lost 7 bases. Study conclusions and caveats: At one year after transplant, newly produced T cells mostly accounted for T-cell counts and diversity. Surviving thymic progenitors and recipient T cells were the source of high TCRbeta diversity at day 60 in some patients. Roughly two months post-transplant, alpha-beta T cells reportedly originated from several hundred graft clones that had expanded.

This specimen was PBMCs, taken before TCRalphabeta/CD19-depleted stem cell transplant. The TCR was taken from a boy younger than two with Wiskott-Aldrich syndrome, due to receive a stem cell transplant. The chain uses TRBV5-1 and TRBJ2-1; 14 bases map to TRBD2. The DNA for the CDR3 is TGCGCCAGCGGCGGGACTAGCGGGAGTAATGAGCAGTTCTTC. Its translation: CASGGTSGSNEQFF.